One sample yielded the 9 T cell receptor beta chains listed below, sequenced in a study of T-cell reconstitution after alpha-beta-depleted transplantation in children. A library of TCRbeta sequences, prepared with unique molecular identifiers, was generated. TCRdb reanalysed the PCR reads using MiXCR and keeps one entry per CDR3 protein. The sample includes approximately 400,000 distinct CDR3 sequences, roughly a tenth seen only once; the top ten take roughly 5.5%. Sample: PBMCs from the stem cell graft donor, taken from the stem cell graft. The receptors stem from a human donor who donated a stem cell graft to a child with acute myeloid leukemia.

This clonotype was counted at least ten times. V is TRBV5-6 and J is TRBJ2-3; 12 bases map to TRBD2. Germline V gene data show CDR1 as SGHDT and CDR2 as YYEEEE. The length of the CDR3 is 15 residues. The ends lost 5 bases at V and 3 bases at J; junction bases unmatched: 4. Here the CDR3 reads CASSRGLAGTDTQYF. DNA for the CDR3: TGTGCCAGCAGTCGCGGACTAGCGGGAACAGATACGCAGTATTTT.

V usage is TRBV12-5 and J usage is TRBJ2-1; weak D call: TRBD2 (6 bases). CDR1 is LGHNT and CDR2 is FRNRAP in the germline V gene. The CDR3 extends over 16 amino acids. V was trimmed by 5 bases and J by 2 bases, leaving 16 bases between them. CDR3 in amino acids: CASGLSLAGTYNEQFF. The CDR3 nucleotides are TGTGCTAGTGGTCTCTCACTGGCGGGGACCTACAATGAGCAGTTCTTC.

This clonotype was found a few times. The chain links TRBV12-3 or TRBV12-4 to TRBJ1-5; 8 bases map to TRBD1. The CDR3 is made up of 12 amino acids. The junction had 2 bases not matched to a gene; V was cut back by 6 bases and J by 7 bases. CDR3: CASRQGDQPQHF. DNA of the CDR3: TGTGCCAGCAGACAGGGGGACCAGCCCCAGCATTTT.

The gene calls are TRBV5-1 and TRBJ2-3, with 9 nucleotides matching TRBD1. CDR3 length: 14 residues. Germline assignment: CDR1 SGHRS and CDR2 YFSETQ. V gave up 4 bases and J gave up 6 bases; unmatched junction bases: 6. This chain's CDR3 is CASSPGTGMDTQYF. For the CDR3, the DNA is TGCGCCAGCAGCCCAGGGACAGGGATGGATACGCAGTATTTT.

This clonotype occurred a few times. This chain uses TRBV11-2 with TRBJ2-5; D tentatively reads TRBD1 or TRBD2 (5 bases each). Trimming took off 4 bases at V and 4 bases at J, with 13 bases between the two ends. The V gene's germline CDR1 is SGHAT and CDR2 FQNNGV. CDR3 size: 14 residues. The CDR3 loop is CASSYVGERETQYF. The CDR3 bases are TGTGCCAGCAGCTACGTGGGGGAGAGAGAGACCCAGTACTTC. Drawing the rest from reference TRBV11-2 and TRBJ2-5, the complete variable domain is EAGVAQSPRYKIIEKRQSVAFWCNPISGHATLYWYQQILGQGPKLLIQFQNNGVVDDSQLPKDRFSAERLKGVDSTLKIQPAKLEDSAVYLCASSYVGERETQYFGPGTRLLVL.

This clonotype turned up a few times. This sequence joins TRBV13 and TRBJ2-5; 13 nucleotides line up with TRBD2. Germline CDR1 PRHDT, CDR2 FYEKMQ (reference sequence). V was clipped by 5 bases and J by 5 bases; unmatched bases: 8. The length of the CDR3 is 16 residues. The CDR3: CASSPGTSGNLETQYF. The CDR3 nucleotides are TGTGCCAGCAGCCCCGGGACTAGCGGGAATCTGGAGACCCAGTACTTC.

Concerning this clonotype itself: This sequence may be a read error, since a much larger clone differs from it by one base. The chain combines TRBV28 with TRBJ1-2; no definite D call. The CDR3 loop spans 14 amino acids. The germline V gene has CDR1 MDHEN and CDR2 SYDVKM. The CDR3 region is CASISHGSNYGDTF. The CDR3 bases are TGTGCCAGCATTTCCCATGGCAGCAACTATGGCGACACCTTC.

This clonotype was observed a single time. The chain's CDR3 is CASSHTSGGLLTDTQYF. In DNA form, the CDR3 reads TGTGCCAGCAGCCACACTAGCGGGGGGCTACTCACAGATACGCAGTATTTT. The rearrangement joins TRBV13 to TRBJ2-3, with TRBD2 matching 12 bases. With 5 bases clipped from V and 2 bases from J, the junction kept 8 bases outside the gene matches. This CDR3 is 17 amino acids long. The V gene's germline CDR1 is PRHDT and CDR2 FYEKMQ (reference sequence). Full variable domain (remainder filled in from reference TRBV13 and TRBJ2-3): AAGVIQSPRHLIKEKRETATLKCYPIPRHDTVYWYQQGPGQDPQFLISFYEKMQSDKGSIPDRFSAQQFSDYHSELNMSSLELGDSALYFCASSHTSGGLLTDTQYFGPGTRLTVL.

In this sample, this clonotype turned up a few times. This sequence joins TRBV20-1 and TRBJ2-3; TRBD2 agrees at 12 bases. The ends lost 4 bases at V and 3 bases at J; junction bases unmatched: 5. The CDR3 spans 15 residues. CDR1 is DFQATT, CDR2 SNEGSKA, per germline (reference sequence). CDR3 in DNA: TGCAGTGCTACCGATCTAGCGGGGGGGACAGATACGCAGTATTTT. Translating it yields CSATDLAGGTDTQYF.